Below, 15 T cell receptor beta chains from the same sample are listed, as sequenced in a study of shared clonotypes between healthy human individuals. The data were produced by immunoSEQ multiplex PCR, yet TCRdb's version contains in-frame clones alone and is incomplete. The sample has 2 million to 2.5 million clones; approximately 95% are singletons. Source material: naive CD4+ T cells sorted from blood. The subset denotes: CD45RA+ positively selected. These receptors all come from a man younger than 35 in good health.

Only one count was recorded for this clone. The CDR3 is CASSVRGDNGYTF. For the CDR3, the DNA is TGTGCCAGCAGCGTCAGAGGGGATAATGGCTACACCTTC. The chain employs TRBV6-1 and TRBJ1-2; possibly TRBD1 for D (5 bases). This CDR3 is 13 amino acids long. V lost 6 bases to trimming and J lost 6 bases, with 14 bases between them. The V gene's germline CDR1 is MNHNS and CDR2 SASEGT.

This clone was seen a few times. The CDR3 DNA sequence: TGTGCCATCAGTGGGTCCGGGGAGCTGTTTTTT. This codes for CAISGSGELFF. The chain recombines TRBV10-3 with TRBJ2-2; no clear D gene. CDR3 length: 11 amino acids. The germline gives CDR1 ENHRY, CDR2 SYGVKD. The ends were cut back, 4 bases at V and 6 bases at J, with 3 bases in the middle.

The chain employs TRBV6-4 and TRBJ2-2, with 8 bases identical to TRBD2. The CDR3 covers 15 residues. The junction had 3 bases not matched to a gene; V was cut back by 0 bases and J by 6 bases. In germline, CDR1 is MRHNA, CDR2 SNTAGT. The CDR3 DNA reads TGTGCCAGCAGTGACTCGGGACTAGGTGCCGGGGAGCTGTTTTTT. Protein sequence: CASSDSGLGAGELFF.

Here the CDR3 DNA reads TGTGCCAGCAGCCTACTAGCGGGAGTGGGGGATACGCAGTATTTT. Protein sequence: CASSLLAGVGDTQYF. The V gene is TRBV5-6, the J gene TRBJ2-3, with 11 bases matching TRBD2. Trimming took 4 bases from V and 6 from J; bases not matched to a gene: 7. In germline, CDR1 is SGHDT, CDR2 YYEEEE. CDR3 length: 15 amino acids. Full variable domain (rest looked up from reference TRBV5-6 and TRBJ2-3): DAGVTQSPTHLIKTRGQQVTLRCSPKSGHDTVSWYQQALGQGPQFIFQYYEEEERQRGNFPDRFSGHQFPNYSSELNVNALLLGDSALYLCASSLLAGVGDTQYFGPGTRLTVL.

The chain uses TRBV5-6 and TRBJ2-5, with 7 bases that match TRBD2. The CDR3 spans 16 residues. The V segment lost 6 bases and the J segment 1 base; nucleotides outside the gene matches: 12. Germline values: CDR1 SGHDT, CDR2 YYEEEE. The CDR3 nucleotides read TGTGCCAGCACCGGGGGAGGGGCGGCGATCCAAGAGACCCAGTACTTC. It is translated as CASTGGGAAIQETQYF.

The chain employs TRBV28 and TRBJ1-4, with 9 nucleotides matching TRBD1. V was pared by 6 bases and J by 7 bases, with 9 bases of the junction left unmatched. The germline gives CDR1 MDHEN, CDR2 SYDVKM. There are 15 residues in the CDR3. The CDR3 bases are TGTGCCAGCAGCCGACGGACAGGGGTTTTTGAAAAACTGTTTTTT. It is translated as CASSRRTGVFEKLFF.

This clone was seen just once. The CDR3 region has the DNA TGTGCCAGTAGTACTAGCGGGACCAACACCGGGGAGCTGTTTTTT. Translation: CASSTSGTNTGELFF. The chain couples TRBV19 to TRBJ2-2, with 9 bases aligning to TRBD2. CDR3 length equals 15 residues. Germline lookup yields CDR1 LNHDA and CDR2 SQIVND (reference sequence). V was pared by 4 bases and J by 2 bases, with 2 bases of the junction left unmatched. The full variable domain, rest sourced from reference TRBV19 and TRBJ2-2, is DGGITQSPKYLFRKEGQNVTLSCEQNLNHDAMYWYRQDPGQGLRLIYYSQIVNDFQKGDIAEGYSVSREKKESFPLTVTSAQKNPTAFYLCASSTSGTNTGELFFGEGSRLTVL.

The chain uses TRBV27 and TRBJ2-7; 8 positions match TRBD1. CDR3 length equals 13 residues. After removal of 5 bases from V and 7 bases from J, the junction contained 7 bases not matched to a gene. Per the germline V gene, CDR1 is MNHEY and CDR2 is SMNVEV (reference sequence). CDR3 sequence reads: CASSEVTGGEQYF. The DNA of the CDR3 is TGTGCCAGCAGTGAGGTCACAGGGGGGGAGCAGTACTTC.

This clone was observed once. This chain connects TRBV6-6 to TRBJ2-2; 7 bases match TRBD2. Looked up from germline, CDR1 is MNHNY and CDR2 is SVGAGI (reference sequence). This CDR3 comprises 14 residues. V shed 2 bases, J shed 6 bases, and the junction held 3 bases outside the gene matches. The CDR3 loop is CASSYGGVAGELFF. CDR3 bases: TGTGCCAGCAGTTACGGGGGGGTCGCCGGGGAGCTGTTTTTT.

The table lists this clone with a count of one. The chain is built from TRBV28 and TRBJ1-5, with D uncertain. Per germline, CDR1 MDHEN and CDR2 SYDVKM. CDR3 length equals 14 residues. V was cut by 6 bases and J by 0 bases, with 9 bases left in between. The CDR3 region is CASSQTDSNQPQHF. The CDR3, as DNA: TGTGCCAGCAGCCAAACCGATAGCAATCAGCCCCAGCATTTT.

V is TRBV7-9 and J is TRBJ1-5; 10 positions match TRBD1. Looked up from germline, CDR1 is SEHNR and CDR2 is FQNEAQ (reference sequence). The ends lost 1 base at V and 2 bases at J; junction bases unmatched: 2. This CDR3 has 16 residues. The CDR3 spells CASSLEGQGRNQPQHF. The CDR3 DNA reads as TGTGCCAGCAGCTTAGAGGGACAGGGGCGCAATCAGCCCCAGCATTTT.

This clone was recorded only once. J is TRBJ2-5 and V is TRBV6-9; 7 bases line up with TRBD2. V was clipped by 4 bases and J by 3 bases; unmatched bases: 5. Germline V lookup: CDR1 MNHGY, CDR2 SVAAGI. The CDR3 is made up of 14 amino acids. The CDR3 reads CASSLAGFKETQYF. DNA for the CDR3: TGTGCCAGCAGTTTAGCGGGTTTTAAAGAGACCCAGTACTTC.

The chain carries TRBV6-4 and TRBJ1-1; no clear D gene. The CDR3 contains 13 residues. Deletions cut 4 bases from V and 1 base from J, with 7 bases between. Germline assignment: CDR1 MRHNA and CDR2 SNTAGT. DNA of the CDR3: TGTGCCAGCAGTGTCAGACCGAACACTGAAGCTTTCTTT. Its protein is CASSVRPNTEAFF.

J is TRBJ2-7 and V is TRBV2, with 10 bases matching TRBD2. CDR1 is SNHLY, CDR2 FYNNEI, per germline. This CDR3 has 18 amino acids. Germline trimming cut 6 bases from V and 0 bases from J; bases unmatched to any gene: 14. The CDR3 sequence is CASSPGLAVGAYSYEQYF. CDR3 DNA: TGTGCCAGCAGCCCTGGACTAGCGGTCGGGGCGTACTCCTACGAGCAGTACTTC.

The CDR3 sequence is CASSKAFSGYTF. The DNA of the CDR3 is TGTGCCAGCAGCAAGGCCTTCAGTGGCTACACCTTC. V and J are TRBV28 and TRBJ1-2; no firm D call. V was trimmed by 6 bases and J by 7 bases, leaving 12 bases between them. The CDR3 length is 12 residues. CDR1 and CDR2 from the germline V gene are MDHEN and SYDVKM.